Following are 25 T cell receptor beta chains from one sample sequenced in a study of blood T cell repertoires in COVID-19 (dated by TCRdb to the early 2020s). The receptor library was made with the immunoSEQ multiplex PCR assay. The table comes from immuneACCESS by way of TCRdb, which keeps in-frame sequences with V and J called. Part of the clones is missing from these tables; in studies checked, under half for an unresolved V gene and the rest for unknown reasons. Here the sample has some 260,000 clones; roughly 82% occur a single time. More than 4.5% of the sample is held by the ten biggest clonotypes. The sample comprised peripheral blood. The source of these receptors is a woman of 80 years or more with active or convalescent COVID-19.

The genes are TRBV24-1 and TRBJ2-1; 9 nucleotides line up with TRBD2. Germline V gives CDR1 KGHDR, CDR2 SFDVKD. J lost 4 bases, V lost 1 base, and 4 bases had no gene match. The CDR3 is 16 amino acids. CDR3 amino acids: CATSDFSSGRYNEQFF. The CDR3 DNA is TGTGCCACCAGTGATTTCTCCAGCGGGAGGTACAATGAGCAGTTCTTC.

The rearrangement uses TRBV2 and TRBJ2-1; maybe TRBD1 (6 bases). In germline, CDR1 is SNHLY, CDR2 FYNNEI. The CDR3 covers 13 residues. The germline V and J ends were trimmed by 6 bases and 10 bases, with 16 bases remaining between them. The CDR3 bases are TGTGCCAGCAGAGACTTAGGACAGTCAGAGCAGTTCTTC. This sequence encodes CASRDLGQSEQFF. Supplemented by reference TRBV2 and TRBJ2-1, the full variable domain reads EPEVTQTPSHQVTQMGQEVILRCVPISNHLYFYWYRQILGQKVEFLVSFYNNEISEKSEIFDDQFSVERPDGSNFTLKIRSTKLEDSAMYFCASRDLGQSEQFFGPGTRLTVL.

This chain uses TRBV29-1 with TRBJ2-7, with 9 positions matching TRBD2. The trim removed 3 bases at V and 4 bases at J, leaving 7 bases unmatched. The CDR3 covers 14 residues. The V gene's germline CDR1 is SQVTM and CDR2 ANQGSEA. CDR3 in amino acids: CSVESAGGPYEQYF. The CDR3 bases are TGCAGCGTTGAGAGCGCGGGAGGGCCGTACGAGCAGTACTTC.

As regards this clone: Other DNA sequences of this sample code for an identical CDR3. The J gene is TRBJ1-6, the V gene TRBV18; D may be TRBD1 (5 bases). The CDR3 sequence is 13 residues long. V lost 4 bases and J lost 6, with 7 bases in between. The germline gives CDR1 KGHSH, CDR2 LQKENI. Written as DNA, the CDR3 is TGTGCCAGCTCACTTGACAGTAATTCACCCCTCCACTTT. Protein product: CASSLDSNSPLHF.

The table lists this clone with a count of one. The rearrangement links TRBV19 to TRBJ1-5; D is perhaps TRBD1 (5 bases). Germline V gene lookup returns CDR1 LNHDA and CDR2 SQIVND (reference sequence). V lost 3 bases to trimming and J lost 4 bases, with 16 bases between them. The CDR3 has 16 amino acids. CDR3 in amino acids: CASSISRRVFNQPQHF. The DNA of the CDR3 is TGTGCCAGTAGTATTTCGCGCAGGGTTTTTAATCAGCCCCAGCATTTT.

The rearrangement joins TRBV18 to TRBJ1-1, with D possibly matching TRBD1 (6 bases). V lost 8 bases, J lost 5 bases, and 18 bases lay in between. Per germline, CDR1 KGHSH and CDR2 LQKENI. CDR3 size: 14 residues. This chain's CDR3 is CASAAGGAITEAFF. The CDR3 DNA reads TGTGCCAGCGCCGCCGGGGGGGCTATAACTGAAGCTTTCTTT.

The rearrangement links TRBV7-8 to TRBJ2-7, with D possibly matching TRBD1 (5 bases). Germline CDR1 and CDR2: SGHVS and FQNEAQ. The CDR3 totals 14 residues. The ends were cut back, 1 base at V and 1 base at J, with 8 bases in the middle. DNA for the CDR3: TGTGCCAGCAGCTTAGGAACAGGATCCTACGAGCAGTACTTC. Its protein product is CASSLGTGSYEQYF.

This clone appeared a single time. One end of the junction does not line up with germline, which may come from a read error. The chain uses TRBV10-3 and TRBJ1-4; D is ambiguous. This CDR3 is 14 amino acids long. Germline values: CDR1 ENHRY, CDR2 SYGVKD. The DNA of the CDR3 is TGTGCCATCAGTGAGACGTCAACTAGTGAAAAACTGTTTTTT. Its protein is CAISETSTSEKLFF.

As to this clone: The same CDR3 can be traced to other DNA sequences in this sample. This chain joins TRBV5-6 and TRBJ1-2, with 9 bases lining up with TRBD1. CDR3 length: 13 residues. The V gene end was trimmed by 0 bases and the J gene end by 7 bases; junction bases not matched to a gene: 1. CDR1 and CDR2 from the germline V gene are SGHDT and YYEEEE. DNA for the CDR3: TGTGCCAGCAGCTTGGGACAGGGGGTTGGCTACACCTTC. Translated, it gives CASSLGQGVGYTF.

This chain joins TRBV2 and TRBJ2-3, with D tentatively TRBD2 (6 bases). Germline loops: CDR1 SNHLY, CDR2 FYNNEI. Trimming took off 7 bases at V and 0 bases at J, with 14 bases between the two ends. The CDR3 loop spans 15 amino acids. This CDR3 is CASKFGGTSTDTQYF. The CDR3, as DNA: TGTGCCAGCAAATTCGGGGGTACTAGCACAGATACGCAGTATTTT.

This clone appeared a few times. V is TRBV4-2 and J is TRBJ2-7, with D tentatively TRBD1 (5 bases). Trimming took 0 bases from V and 3 from J, leaving 12 bases between them. The V gene's germline CDR1 is LGHNA and CDR2 YNFKEQ. CDR3 length equals 15 residues. CDR3: CASSQEGVQGYEQYF. CDR3 DNA sequence: TGTGCCAGCAGCCAAGAAGGTGTCCAGGGCTACGAGCAGTACTTC.

This sequence joins TRBV28 and TRBJ1-2; unclear D gene. From germline, CDR1 is MDHEN and CDR2 SYDVKM. This CDR3 comprises 12 residues. Trimming took off 4 bases at V and 4 bases at J, with 7 bases between the two ends. Here the CDR3 DNA reads TGTGCCAGCAGTTCCTCTAGCTATGGCTACACCTTC. It is translated as CASSSSSYGYTF.

This clone showed up just a few times. The chain couples TRBV19 to TRBJ2-2; 11 bases are shared with TRBD2. Germline V gene lookup returns CDR1 LNHDA and CDR2 SQIVND (reference sequence). The junction had 5 bases not matched to a gene; V was cut back by 7 bases and J by 10 bases. The CDR3 totals 13 residues. In DNA form, the CDR3 reads TGTGCCAGTACTTTACTAGCGGGAGAGGAGCTGTTTTTT. It specifies CASTLLAGEELFF.

The CDR3 spells CASSQGEKLFF. The CDR3 DNA reads as TGTGCCAGCAGTCAGGGTGAAAAACTGTTTTTT. The rearrangement links TRBV6-5 to TRBJ1-4; D may be TRBD1 (5 bases). The V end was cut by 5 bases, the J end by 7 bases, with 5 bases between. The germline V gene has CDR1 MNHEY and CDR2 SVGAGI. The CDR3 sequence is 11 residues long.

This clone was seen a handful of times. This chain joins TRBV6-1 and TRBJ2-7; possibly TRBD1 for D (5 bases). CDR1 MNHNS and CDR2 SASEGT come from the germline V gene. V shed 1 base and J shed 6 bases, with 13 bases lying between them. This CDR3 has 14 amino acids. The CDR3 sequence: CASSEVLGVSEQYF. As DNA, the CDR3 is TGTGCCAGCAGTGAAGTCCTAGGGGTTAGCGAGCAGTACTTC.

The CDR3 bases are TGTGCCAGCAGTTCACGACAGGGGCGGATCAATCAGCCCCAGCATTTT. It yields the protein CASSSRQGRINQPQHF. V is TRBV28 and J is TRBJ1-5; TRBD1 matches at 8 bases. The CDR3 consists of 16 residues. J lost 3 bases, V lost 4 bases, and 8 bases had no gene match. Germline lookup yields CDR1 MDHEN and CDR2 SYDVKM.

The CDR3 loop is CASTALRTAYEAFF. In DNA, the CDR3 is TGTGCCAGTACGGCTTTAAGGACAGCCTATGAAGCTTTCTTT. V usage is TRBV19 and J usage is TRBJ1-1; tentative D call: TRBD1 (6 bases). The CDR3 runs to 14 residues. From germline, CDR1 is LNHDA and CDR2 SQIVND (reference sequence). V was clipped by 7 bases and J by 7 bases, with 19 bases between them.

This chain joins TRBV5-5 and TRBJ1-3, with D possibly being TRBD1 (5 bases). The CDR3 covers 15 residues. V lost 1 base to trimming and J lost 3 bases, with 11 bases between them. Germline V CDR1 and CDR2: SGHKS, YYEKEE (reference sequence). The CDR3 loop is CASSLHGGSGNTIYF. The CDR3 DNA reads as TGTGCCAGCAGCTTGCACGGGGGAAGTGGAAACACCATATATTTT.

This chain connects TRBV4-2 to TRBJ2-3, with 7 bases lining up with TRBD2. Trimming at V came to 0 bases and at J to 2 bases, leaving 5 bases not matched to a gene. CDR3 length: 16 amino acids. In germline, CDR1 is LGHNA, CDR2 YNFKEQ. Here the CDR3 DNA reads TGTGCCAGCAGCCAAGAGTCGGGAGGAGCCACAGATACGCAGTATTTT. Translating gives CASSQESGGATDTQYF.

In this sample, this clone turned up once. V usage is TRBV27 and J usage is TRBJ2-5, with 7 bases fitting TRBD2. The CDR3 is 13 amino acids. Germline V gene data show CDR1 as MNHEY and CDR2 as SMNVEV (reference sequence). V lost 4 bases and J lost 5; bases outside the gene matches: 4. The CDR3 loop reads CASSWAGGETQYF. The CDR3 DNA sequence: TGTGCCAGCAGTTGGGCCGGGGGGGAGACCCAGTACTTC.

The rearrangement links TRBV7-9 to TRBJ2-4; D might be TRBD1 or TRBD2, each matching 5 bases. Trimming removed 5 bases at V and 8 bases at J, with 10 bases between. Germline loops: CDR1 SEHNR, CDR2 FQNEAQ (reference sequence). The CDR3 is 12 amino acids. The CDR3 here is CASSRGEYIQYF. The CDR3 DNA is TGTGCCAGCAGCAGGGGAGAATACATTCAGTACTTC. Using reference TRBV7-9 and TRBJ2-4 for the parts outside the CDR3, the full variable domain is DTGVSQNPRHKITKRGQNVTFRCDPISEHNRLYWYRQTLGQGPEFLTYFQNEAQLEKSRLLSDRFSAERPKGSFSTLEIQRTEQGDSAMYLCASSRGEYIQYFGAGTRLSVL.

V gene TRBV5-1 combines with J gene TRBJ1-4, with D perhaps matching TRBD1 (6 bases). CDR1 is SGHRS, CDR2 YFSETQ, per germline. The CDR3 is made up of 16 amino acids. Deletions cut 0 bases from V and 4 bases from J, with 13 bases between. Here the CDR3 DNA reads TGCGCCAGCAGCTTGGCCGGTGGCAGGGGTAATGAAAAACTGTTTTTT. Translated: CASSLAGGRGNEKLFF.

This clone was recorded once. The rearrangement joins TRBV14 to TRBJ1-2; perhaps TRBD1 as D (5 bases). Germline V CDR1 and CDR2: SGHDN, FVKESK. This CDR3 has 13 amino acids. The V gene lost 1 base and the J gene lost 5 bases, with 8 bases spanning the gap. CDR3 DNA sequence: TGTGCCAGCAGCCAAGGACAGTCTTATGGCTACACCTTC. As protein: CASSQGQSYGYTF.

This clone was seen once. The chain recombines TRBV5-1 with TRBJ2-5; D perhaps matches TRBD2 (5 bases). This CDR3 comprises 15 residues. Trimming took 1 base from V and 5 from J, leaving 15 bases between them. The V gene's germline CDR1 is SGHRS and CDR2 YFSETQ. CDR3 DNA sequence: TGCGCCAGCAGCTTGTTGGTCGAGGGTTCGGAGACCCAGTACTTC. Protein sequence: CASSLLVEGSETQYF.

CDR3 amino acids: CASSQKREGAYNEQFF. The CDR3, as DNA: TGTGCCAGCAGCCAGAAGCGGGAGGGCGCCTACAATGAGCAGTTCTTC. The chain carries TRBV6-4 and TRBJ2-1, with TRBD2 matching over 10 bases. Germline CDR1 MRHNA, CDR2 SNTAGT. The CDR3 has 16 residues. V was clipped by 6 bases and J by 2 bases; unmatched bases: 7.